This TCR beta chain derives from a study of Graves' ophthalmopathy and Graves' hyperthyroidism. V dropped 1 base and J dropped 2; count of bases not matched to a gene: 3. The CDR3 length is 15 residues. Germline-derived CDR1 and CDR2 are LGHNT and FRNRAP. RNA served as the template for amplifying TCR beta CDR3 regions. Following a first-round RT-PCR that used HTBI primers, a second-round multiplex PCR was carried out. TCRdb fed the multiplex PCR reads into MiXCR, producing one record per CDR3 protein. The sample includes 350,000 to 400,000 distinct CDR3 sequences, 15% seen only once; the top ten take roughly 7%.

The TCR comes from a woman between 18 and 30 years old with stable Graves' hyperthyroidism. The chain employs TRBV12-5 and TRBJ1-2, with 8 bases matching TRBD1. Specimen: peripheral blood. CDR3 residues: CASGLDNRGNYGYTF. The DNA of the CDR3 is TGTGCTAGTGGTTTGGACAACAGGGGGAACTATGGCTACACCTTC.